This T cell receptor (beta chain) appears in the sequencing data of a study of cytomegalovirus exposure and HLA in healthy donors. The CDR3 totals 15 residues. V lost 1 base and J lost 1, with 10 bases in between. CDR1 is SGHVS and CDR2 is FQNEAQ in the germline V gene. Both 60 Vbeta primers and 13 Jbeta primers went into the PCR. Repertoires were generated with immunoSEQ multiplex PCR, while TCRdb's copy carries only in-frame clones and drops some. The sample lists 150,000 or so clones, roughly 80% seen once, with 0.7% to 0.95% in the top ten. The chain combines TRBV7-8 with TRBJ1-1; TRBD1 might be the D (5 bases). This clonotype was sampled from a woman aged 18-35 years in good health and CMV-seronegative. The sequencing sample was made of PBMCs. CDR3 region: CASSLVGEGNTEAFF. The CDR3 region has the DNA TGTGCCAGCAGCTTAGTAGGGGAAGGGAACACTGAAGCTTTCTTT.